The sequence of this TCR beta chain was determined in a study of blood T cell repertoires in COVID-19. Original processing notes: Reference gene primer amplification gave estimated nucleated cell counts. Generated by immunoSEQ multiplex PCR, the TCRdb table keeps only in-frame clones and is missing some. That table supplies the V and J calls and clone size; D and trimming were determined from the DNA. This repertoire shows a few hundred thousand clones, just over 90% found once; its top ten account for over 0.7%. Participants, about 18 to 100 years old, spanned under 25 US areas. A COVID-19 case was met by exposed participants within 2 weeks before study entry. Looked up from germline, CDR1 is LNHDA and CDR2 is SQIVND (reference sequence). This CDR3 is 15 amino acids long. Trimming shortened V by 3 bases and J by 7 bases, and 13 bases separated the two germline ends.

The sequence was obtained from a woman in her thirties or forties who had been exposed to COVID-19. This rearrangement joins TRBV19 to TRBJ1-6; D not certain. Sequenced input: PBMCs or T cells enriched from blood (not recorded which). DNA for the CDR3: TGTGCCAGTAGTATTTCGGGTGTAGAGAATTCACCCCTCCACTTT. This translates into CASSISGVENSPLHF.